This TCR beta chain was captured by sequencing in a study of blood T cell repertoires in COVID-19. V was pared by 5 bases and J by 6 bases, with 12 bases between. The CDR3 runs 13 residues. The V gene's germline CDR1 is LGHDT and CDR2 YNNKEL (reference sequence). Sequencing used immunoSEQ multiplex PCR; TCRdb keeps in-frame clones, though not all of them. The sample includes fewer than 450,000 clones, approximately 86% seen only once; the top ten take around 2.1%. The origin of this receptor is a woman between 35 and 50 years old with acute COVID-19. This sequence joins TRBV3-1 (or the pseudogene TRBV3-2) and TRBJ2-3; a possible D gene is TRBD2 (7 bases). The sequencing input was PBMCs or T cells enriched from blood (not recorded which). The chain's CDR3 is CASSGGGEDTQYF. CDR3 in DNA: TGTGCCAGCAGCGGCGGGGGCGAGGATACGCAGTATTTT.